This TCR beta chain was found in a study of cytomegalovirus exposure and HLA in healthy donors. Study summary: In a later analysis, the roughly 120 validation repertoires were reported to have used the same platform as the 600 to 700 first-cohort repertoires. Study conclusions and caveats: The study put some 160 TCR beta chains on its list as cytomegalovirus-associated. The TCR clusters that emerged in the first cohort tended, a later analysis found, to co-occur in the 120 or so validation repertoires.

Here immunoSEQ multiplex PCR was the method, and the copy in TCRdb shows in-frame clones only, minus some. The table has roughly 80,000 clones, about 92% seen once; the top ten hold about 0.7%. Trimming cost V 6 bases and J 0 bases; bases outside gene matches: 5. Germline V CDR1 and CDR2: SNHLY, FYNNEI. The CDR3 has 15 amino acids. Notes on this clone: Antigen unknown.

The chain uses TRBV2 and TRBJ2-1, with 7 positions matching TRBD1. Sequenced input: PBMCs. The TCR comes from a man aged 18-30 years in good health and CMV-seronegative. The CDR3 coding sequence is TGTGCCAGCAGAGCAACAGGGGTCTCCTACAATGAGCAGTTCTTC. It yields the protein CASRATGVSYNEQFF.